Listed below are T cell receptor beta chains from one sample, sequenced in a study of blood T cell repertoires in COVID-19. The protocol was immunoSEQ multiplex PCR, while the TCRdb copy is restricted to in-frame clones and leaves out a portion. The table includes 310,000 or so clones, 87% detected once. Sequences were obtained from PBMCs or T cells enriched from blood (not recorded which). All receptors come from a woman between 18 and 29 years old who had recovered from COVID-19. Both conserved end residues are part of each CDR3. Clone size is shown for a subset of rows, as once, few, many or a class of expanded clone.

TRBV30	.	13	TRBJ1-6	CAWSASFDSPLHF
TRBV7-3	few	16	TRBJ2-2	CASSLRATRDTGELFF
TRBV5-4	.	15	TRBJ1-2	CASSLVGGSGYGYTF
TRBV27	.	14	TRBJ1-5	CASSFQGAGQPQHF
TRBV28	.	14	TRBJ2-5	CASSLWGRQETQYF
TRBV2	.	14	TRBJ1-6	CASTTGQGVSPLHF
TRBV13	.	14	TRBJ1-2	CASSRVAGNYGYTF
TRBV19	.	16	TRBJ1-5	CASSIPGQGRFQPQHF
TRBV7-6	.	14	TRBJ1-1	CASSLGPGNTEAFF
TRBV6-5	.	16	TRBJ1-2	CASSYDPGITNYGYTF
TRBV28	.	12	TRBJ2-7	CASSLGRGEQYF
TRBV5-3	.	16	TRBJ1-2	CARSLRDRGGFYGYTF
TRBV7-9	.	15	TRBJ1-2	CASSLYSISNYGYTF
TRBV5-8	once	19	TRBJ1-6	CASSSRDRYSSSYNSPLHF
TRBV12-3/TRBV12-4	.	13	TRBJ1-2	CASSPRRQGDYTF
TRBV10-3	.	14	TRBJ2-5	CAISRTREQETQYF
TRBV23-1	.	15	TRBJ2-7	CASSQSDRALEKQYF
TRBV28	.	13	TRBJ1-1	CASSLSGAREAFF
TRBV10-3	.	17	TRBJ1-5	CAISESGPGVNNQPQHF
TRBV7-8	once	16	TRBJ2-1	CASSRPSGTRVNEQFF
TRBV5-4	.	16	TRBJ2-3	CASRPPGQGRTDTQYF
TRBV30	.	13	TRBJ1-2	CALNRDRPRGYTF
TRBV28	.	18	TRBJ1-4	CASSQYSRGRATNEKLFF
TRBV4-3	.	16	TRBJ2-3	CASSQDGGVGTDTQYF
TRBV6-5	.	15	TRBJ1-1	CASRDYWAGGTEAFF
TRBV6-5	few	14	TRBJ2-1	CASRAGGGAAEQFF
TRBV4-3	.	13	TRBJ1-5	CASSQDPLRPQHF
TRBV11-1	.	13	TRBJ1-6	CASSFLANSPLHF
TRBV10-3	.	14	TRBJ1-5	CAISTGTGDQPQHF
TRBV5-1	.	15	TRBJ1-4	CASSSGVTTNEKLFF
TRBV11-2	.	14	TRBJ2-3	CASSLGRHTDTQYF
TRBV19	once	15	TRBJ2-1	CASSIGPGSDNEQFF
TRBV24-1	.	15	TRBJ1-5	CATSETTGDNQPQHF
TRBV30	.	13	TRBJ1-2	CAWSTGGRYGYTF
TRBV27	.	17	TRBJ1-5	CASSLWTGTGSNQPQHF
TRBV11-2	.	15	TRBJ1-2	CASIDLRDRRHGYTF
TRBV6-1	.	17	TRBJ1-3	CASSEHGGGLRGNTIYF
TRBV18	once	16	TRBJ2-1	CASSPPSGIRDNEQFF
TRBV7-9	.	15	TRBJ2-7	CASSLVWEGVGEQYF
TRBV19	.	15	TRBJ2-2	CASSMAGGYTGELFF
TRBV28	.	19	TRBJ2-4	CATLSRGGGRNEAKNIQYF
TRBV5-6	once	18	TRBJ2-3	CASSPLAGGMTGTDTQYF
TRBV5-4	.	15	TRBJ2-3	CASSFAGGRTDTQYF
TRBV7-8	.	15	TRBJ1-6	CASSLATGYNSPLHF
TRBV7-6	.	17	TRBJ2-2	CASSAGLAGENTGELFF
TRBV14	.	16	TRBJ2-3	CASSLTGGLGTDTQYF
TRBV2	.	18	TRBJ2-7	CASTLRTSVRGSTYEQYF
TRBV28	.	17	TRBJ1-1	CASSPGTGGWVNTEAFF
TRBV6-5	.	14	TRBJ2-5	CASSTSRGSETQYF
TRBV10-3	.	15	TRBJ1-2	CAISREVTAYYGYTF
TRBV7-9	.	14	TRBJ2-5	CASSIRQGGETQYF
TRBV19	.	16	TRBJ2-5	CASSPQGAGAGETQYF
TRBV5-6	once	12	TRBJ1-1	CASSFSGSEAFF
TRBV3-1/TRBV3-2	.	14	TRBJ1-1	CASSRTSQGDEAFF
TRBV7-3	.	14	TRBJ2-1	CASSLLGSYNEQFF
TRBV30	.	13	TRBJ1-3	CAWTVRGGNTIYF
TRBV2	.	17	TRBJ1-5	CASSERDRGVRNQPQHF
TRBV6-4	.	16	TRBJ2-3	CASSARGLAGGDTQYF
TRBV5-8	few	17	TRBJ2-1	CASSSPHSGGPYNEQFF